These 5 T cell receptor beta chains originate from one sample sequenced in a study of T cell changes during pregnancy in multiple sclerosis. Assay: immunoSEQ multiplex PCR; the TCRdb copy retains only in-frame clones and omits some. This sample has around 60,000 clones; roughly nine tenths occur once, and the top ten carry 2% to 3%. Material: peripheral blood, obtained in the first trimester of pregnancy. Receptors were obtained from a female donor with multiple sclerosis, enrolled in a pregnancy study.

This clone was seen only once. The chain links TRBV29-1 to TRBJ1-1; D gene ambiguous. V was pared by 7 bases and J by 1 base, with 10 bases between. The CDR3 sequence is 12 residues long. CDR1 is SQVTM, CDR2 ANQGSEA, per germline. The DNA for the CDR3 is TGCAGCGCACCAAAACAGAACACTGAAGCTTTCTTT. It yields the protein CSAPKQNTEAFF.

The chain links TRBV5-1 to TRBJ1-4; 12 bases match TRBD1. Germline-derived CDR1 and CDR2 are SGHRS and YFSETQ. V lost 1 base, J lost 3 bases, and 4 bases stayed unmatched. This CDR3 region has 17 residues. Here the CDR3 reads CASSLMGQGASNEKLFF. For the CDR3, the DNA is TGCGCCAGCAGCTTGATGGGACAGGGGGCCTCTAATGAAAAACTGTTTTTT.

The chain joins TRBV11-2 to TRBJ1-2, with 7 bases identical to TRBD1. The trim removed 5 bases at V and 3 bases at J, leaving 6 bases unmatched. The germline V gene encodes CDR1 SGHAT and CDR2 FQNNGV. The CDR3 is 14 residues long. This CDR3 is CASSLPGTDYGYTF. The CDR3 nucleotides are TGTGCCAGCAGCCTACCCGGGACAGACTATGGCTACACCTTC. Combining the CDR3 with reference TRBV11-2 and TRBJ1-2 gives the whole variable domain EAGVAQSPRYKIIEKRQSVAFWCNPISGHATLYWYQQILGQGPKLLIQFQNNGVVDDSQLPKDRFSAERLKGVDSTLKIQPAKLEDSAVYLCASSLPGTDYGYTFGSGTRLTVV.

CDR3 nucleotide sequence: TGTGCCAGCAGCCAAACCCCAGGGGTCTACAATGAGCAGTTCTTC. It specifies CASSQTPGVYNEQFF. The rearrangement links TRBV5-8 to TRBJ2-1, with D perhaps TRBD1 (6 bases). The CDR3 consists of 15 residues. Germline loops: CDR1 SGHTS, CDR2 YDEGEE. V lost 4 bases, J lost 3 bases, and 14 bases lay in between.

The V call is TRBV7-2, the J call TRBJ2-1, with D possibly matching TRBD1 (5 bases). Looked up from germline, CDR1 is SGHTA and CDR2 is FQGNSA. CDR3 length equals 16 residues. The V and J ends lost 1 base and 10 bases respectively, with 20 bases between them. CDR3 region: CASSLGGAQGSEEQFF. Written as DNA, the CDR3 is TGTGCCAGCAGCTTAGGAGGCGCGCAGGGATCCGAAGAGCAGTTCTTC.